Below, 24 T cell receptor beta chains from the same sample are listed, as sequenced in a study of CD4 T cells in relation to SARS-CoV-2 and coronaviruses. Sequencing was performed with immunoSEQ multiplex PCR; in TCRdb, only in-frame clones are kept and a portion is missing. This sample has 30,000 to 45,000 clones, with 88% found just once. Sequences were obtained from memory CD4+ T cells from PBMCs. These receptors were taken from an adult with COVID-19.

The rearrangement links TRBV3-1 (or the pseudogene TRBV3-2) to TRBJ2-7; the match to TRBD2 covers 15 bases. CDR3 length equals 17 residues. The V gene's germline CDR1 is LGHDT and CDR2 YNNKEL (reference sequence). With 3 bases clipped from V and 2 bases from J, the junction kept 5 bases outside the gene matches. The CDR3 nucleotides are TGTGCCAGCAGCCAGGGGGGACTAGCGGGGGGAACCTACGAGCAGTACTTC. Its protein product is CASSQGGLAGGTYEQYF.

The chain is built from TRBV24-1 and TRBJ2-3; 7 bases map to TRBD1. CDR3 size: 15 residues. After removal of 4 bases from V and 1 base from J, the junction contained 4 bases not matched to a gene. Per germline, CDR1 KGHDR and CDR2 SFDVKD. CDR3 nucleotide sequence: TGTGCCACCAGTGAAACCGGGACAGGCACAGATACGCAGTATTTT. The encoded protein is CATSETGTGTDTQYF.

The chain joins TRBV7-9 to TRBJ2-2; weak D call: TRBD2 (6 bases). Germline V gene data show CDR1 as SEHNR and CDR2 as FQNEAQ (reference sequence). V gave up 6 bases and J gave up 1 base, with 15 bases separating them. The CDR3 extends over 16 amino acids. CDR3 nucleotides: TGTGCCAGCAGAACCAGGGACTCCCTGAACACCGGGGAGCTGTTTTTT. Its protein is CASRTRDSLNTGELFF.

The chain combines TRBV3-1 (or the pseudogene TRBV3-2) with TRBJ1-1; possibly TRBD1 for D (5 bases). In germline, CDR1 is LGHDT, CDR2 YNNKEL (reference sequence). Deletions cut 5 bases from V and 1 base from J, with 14 bases between. The CDR3 runs to 15 residues. Here the CDR3 reads CASSFKGAGNTEAFF. The CDR3 DNA sequence: TGTGCCAGCAGCTTCAAAGGGGCGGGGAACACTGAAGCTTTCTTT.

The CDR3 loop reads CARDPGRRDRYTDTQYF. Written as DNA, the CDR3 is TGTGCCCGGGATCCGGGGCGAAGAGATCGATACACAGATACGCAGTATTTT. This chain connects TRBV9 to TRBJ2-3; D may correspond to TRBD1 or TRBD2 (5 bases each). Germline-derived CDR1 and CDR2 are SGDLS and YYNGEE. The CDR3 is made up of 17 amino acids. V was cut by 10 bases and J by 2 bases, with 26 bases left in between.

CDR3 coding DNA: TGTGCCAGCAGCGTAGGTCCCGGGAGGGGGGGCCGCTACAATGAGCAGTTCTTC. Translating it yields CASSVGPGRGGRYNEQFF. The chain couples TRBV9 to TRBJ2-1; TRBD2 aligns across 8 bases. V lost 0 bases and J lost 3; bases outside the gene matches: 11. Germline V gene sequence: CDR1 SGDLS, CDR2 YYNGEE. This CDR3 region has 18 residues.

This rearrangement joins TRBV5-6 to TRBJ1-6, with D uncertain. The CDR3 is made up of 14 amino acids. Germline lookup yields CDR1 SGHDT and CDR2 YYEEEE. The V gene lost 5 bases and the J gene lost 7 bases, with 13 bases spanning the gap. CDR3 DNA: TGTGCCAGCAGTCGTGACAAGTACAATTCACCCCTCCACTTT. Translated: CASSRDKYNSPLHF.

V gene TRBV19 combines with J gene TRBJ2-7, with no clear D. The germline gives CDR1 LNHDA, CDR2 SQIVND (reference sequence). Trimming took 7 bases from V and 6 from J, leaving 13 bases between them. This CDR3 has 12 residues. CDR3 sequence reads: CASNTLGGEQYF. In DNA form, the CDR3 reads TGTGCCAGTAACACACTCGGTGGCGAGCAGTACTTC. Based on the CDR3 plus reference TRBV19 and TRBJ2-7, the full variable domain is DGGITQSPKYLFRKEGQNVTLSCEQNLNHDAMYWYRQDPGQGLRLIYYSQIVNDFQKGDIAEGYSVSREKKESFPLTVTSAQKNPTAFYLCASNTLGGEQYFGPGTRLTVT.

This clone was found a few times. The CDR3 region is CASSWTGGAGQPQHF. The CDR3 nucleotides are TGTGCCAGCAGCTGGACAGGGGGCGCGGGTCAGCCCCAGCATTTT. The rearrangement joins TRBV7-9 to TRBJ1-5; TRBD1 aligns across 11 bases. The junction had 5 bases not matched to a gene; V was cut back by 4 bases and J by 6 bases. The CDR3 spans 15 residues. Germline V CDR1 and CDR2: SEHNR, FQNEAQ (reference sequence).

V is TRBV3-1 (or the pseudogene TRBV3-2) and J is TRBJ2-4; D could derive from TRBD1 or TRBD2 (5 bases each). Germline V gives CDR1 LGHDT, CDR2 YNNKEL (reference sequence). Trimming removed 4 bases at V and 8 bases at J, with 21 bases between. The CDR3 runs to 16 residues. CDR3 DNA sequence: TGTGCCAGCAGCCGAAAGGTAGGGGCCCGAGGGCACATTCAGTACTTC. Translation gives CASSRKVGARGHIQYF.

This clone was recorded a few times. This rearrangement joins TRBV11-2 to TRBJ1-2; 7 bases fit TRBD1. Germline V lookup: CDR1 SGHAT, CDR2 FQNNGV. The CDR3 has 12 amino acids. Losses at the gene ends were 3 bases for V and 8 bases for J; bases not matched to a gene: 3. Here the CDR3 reads CASSFRQGGYTF. The CDR3 region has the DNA TGTGCCAGCAGCTTCCGACAGGGAGGCTACACCTTC. Full variable domain (missing parts from reference TRBV11-2 and TRBJ1-2): EAGVAQSPRYKIIEKRQSVAFWCNPISGHATLYWYQQILGQGPKLLIQFQNNGVVDDSQLPKDRFSAERLKGVDSTLKIQPAKLEDSAVYLCASSFRQGGYTFGSGTRLTVV.

The CDR3 DNA reads as TGTGCCAGCAGCTCTGCTTCGTGGGGGGCCAGCTCCTACAATGAGCAGTTCTTC. Translating gives CASSSASWGASSYNEQFF. V usage is TRBV7-3 and J usage is TRBJ2-1; D assignment may be TRBD1 or TRBD2 (6 bases each). V shed 4 bases and J shed 0 bases, with 19 bases lying between them. Germline assignment: CDR1 SGHTA and CDR2 FQGTGA. CDR3 length: 18 residues.

The CDR3 region is CASSYSSSATNEKLFF. For the CDR3, the DNA is TGTGCCAGCAGTTACTCGAGCAGCGCAACTAATGAAAAACTGTTTTTT. The chain is built from TRBV6-6 and TRBJ1-4; D call uncertain. This CDR3 has 16 amino acids. Germline loops: CDR1 MNHNY, CDR2 SVGAGI (reference sequence). V was cut by 0 bases and J by 0 bases, with 8 bases left in between.

The V gene is TRBV24-1, the J gene TRBJ2-1; D is undetermined. Looked up from germline, CDR1 is KGHDR and CDR2 is SFDVKD. The CDR3 covers 12 residues. V was pared by 4 bases and J by 8 bases, with 8 bases between. This CDR3 reads CATSDLMDEQFF. CDR3 DNA: TGTGCCACCAGTGACCTTATGGATGAGCAGTTCTTC.

The rearrangement links TRBV21-1 to TRBJ2-3; TRBD1, the table's D call, was not compared with the DNA. TRBV21-1 is flagged as a pseudogene. The CDR3 extends over 15 amino acids. The CDR3 coding sequence is TGTGCCAGCAGCAAAGAAAGGGGGCGGGCAGATACGCAGTATTTT. This translates into CASSKERGRADTQYF.

This clone came up a few times. The J gene is TRBJ2-1, the V gene TRBV5-1; D is uncertain. Germline CDR1 SGHRS, CDR2 YFSETQ. The CDR3 sequence is 11 residues long. Deletions cut 5 bases from V and 7 bases from J, with 7 bases between. DNA of the CDR3: TGCGCCAGCAGTTACTCGAATGAGCAGTTCTTC. The encoded protein is CASSYSNEQFF.

V usage is TRBV28 and J usage is TRBJ2-5; D is ambiguous. Trimming left V 3 bases short and J 4 bases short, with 3 bases between. The CDR3 has 11 residues. Germline-derived CDR1 and CDR2 are MDHEN and SYDVKM. The CDR3 coding sequence is TGTGCCAGCAGTTTGCTAGAGACCCAGTACTTC. Translated: CASSLLETQYF.

V is TRBV7-2 and J is TRBJ1-6; D gene unclear. The germline V gene encodes CDR1 SGHTA and CDR2 FQGNSA. The CDR3 consists of 13 residues. Trimming stripped 1 base from V and 11 bases from J, with 9 bases between. The CDR3 DNA reads as TGTGCCAGCAGCTTAGAAGGCTTCCCACCCCTCCACTTT. Its protein is CASSLEGFPPLHF. The complete variable domain, with remaining parts taken from reference TRBV7-2 and TRBJ1-6, reads GAGVSQSPSNKVTEKGKDVELRCDPISGHTALYWYRQSLGQGLEFLIYFQGNSAPDKSGLPSDRFSAERTGGSVSTLTIQRTQQEDSAVYLCASSLEGFPPLHFGNGTRLTVT.

This clone was recorded once. The chain couples TRBV19 to TRBJ1-3; D not certain. The V gene's germline CDR1 is LNHDA and CDR2 SQIVND (reference sequence). V lost 6 bases, J lost 0 bases, and 12 bases lay in between. The CDR3 is 15 residues long. In nucleotides, the CDR3 is TGTGCCAGTAGGGACCCGGTAGCCTCTGGAAACACCATATATTTT. Translating gives CASRDPVASGNTIYF.

The V gene is TRBV3-1 (or the pseudogene TRBV3-2), the J gene TRBJ1-2; D is unclear. There are 13 residues in the CDR3. The germline gives CDR1 LGHDT, CDR2 YNNKEL (reference sequence). Trimming left V 0 bases short and J 4 bases short, with 6 bases between. Here the CDR3 DNA reads TGTGCCAGCAGCCAAGAAAGGTTCTATGGCTACACCTTC. Protein product: CASSQERFYGYTF.

V is TRBV6-2 or TRBV6-3 and J is TRBJ1-1, with TRBD1 matching 7 bases. The V gene end was trimmed by 2 bases and the J gene end by 5 bases; junction bases not matched to a gene: 2. Germline CDR1 MNHEY, CDR2 SVGEGT. The CDR3 loop spans 13 amino acids. The CDR3 DNA sequence: TGTGCCAGCAGTTACACCAGGGGGACTGAAGCTTTCTTT. Translated: CASSYTRGTEAFF.

The chain joins TRBV5-4 to TRBJ2-7; TRBD2 agrees at 8 bases. Germline-derived CDR1 and CDR2 are SGHNT and YYREEE (reference sequence). The CDR3 is 14 residues long. V dropped 4 bases and J dropped 3; count of bases not matched to a gene: 6. CDR3 sequence: CASSAGLDLYEQYF. DNA for the CDR3: TGTGCCAGCAGCGCGGGACTAGATCTCTACGAGCAGTACTTC.

The chain joins TRBV19 to TRBJ2-1, with D uncertain. This CDR3 is 14 amino acids long. Germline CDR1 LNHDA, CDR2 SQIVND (reference sequence). V was trimmed by 3 bases and J by 0 bases, leaving 6 bases between them. Here the CDR3 DNA reads TGTGCCAGTAGTATTGGACCCTCCTACAATGAGCAGTTCTTC. It encodes CASSIGPSYNEQFF.

V is TRBV11-2 and J is TRBJ2-1, with D possibly being TRBD1 (5 bases). This CDR3 region has 15 residues. Germline loops: CDR1 SGHAT, CDR2 FQNNGV. V was pared by 4 bases and J by 0 bases, with 10 bases between. The CDR3 DNA follows: TGTGCCAGCAGCTCCGCAGGGTACTCCTACAATGAGCAGTTCTTC. Protein: CASSSAGYSYNEQFF.